Listed below are T cell receptor beta chains from one sample, sequenced in a study of OX40 agonist ivuxolimab in advanced cancers. Assay used: immunoSEQ multiplex PCR; TCRdb lists only in-frame clones, some missing. The sample contains nearly 50,000 clones, 70% to 90% of which appear only once. This specimen was CD4+ or CD8+ T cells sorted from blood, taken in a trial of the OX40 agonist ivuxolimab. These TCRs come from an adult with an advanced solid tumor such as melanoma, head and neck, liver or kidney cancer. Each CDR3 is given with its conserved first and last residue. Each record gives: V gene, CDR3 protein.

TRBV6-1 CASTTTDTQYF
TRBV6-5 CASSYISGGLYEQYF
TRBV4-3 CASSQARGDEQFF
TRBV29-1 CTAKETGVGYTF
TRBV5-1 CASSLGRLGTEAFF
TRBV7-9 CASSPERGPHTDTQYF
TRBV2 CASSKADGWGEQFF
TRBV9 CASSVAGTNTGELFF
TRBV9 CASSVLQGNEQFF
TRBV4-2 CASSQETSGTYNEQFF
TRBV5-1 CASYYDRDSLTDTQYF
TRBV7-9 CASSLDARSPHTDTQYF
TRBV9 CASSRYNLAGETGELFF
TRBV4-1 CASSPWPPDEQYF
TRBV9 CASSVSGAAPIYEQYF
TRBV28 CASSLTSTVPVGYTF
TRBV28 CASSFVNWGYTF
TRBV10-2 CASSETLRVETQYF
TRBV28 CASTPRDRVSGANVLTF
TRBV7-6 CASSQTGTGEQYF
TRBV6-1 CASSESAETAYTEAFF
TRBV7-6 CASSLGGYADEQYF
TRBV10-2 CASRLVGGGMDNEQFF